This TCR beta chain was documented in a study of T cells after yellow fever vaccination. TCRdb analysed the 5' RACE reads with MiXCR anew, one entry per CDR3 protein. The sample has some 320,000 distinct CDR3 sequences, roughly 4.3% seen once; the top ten hold less than 20%. Whole-study results and caveats: Researchers report a weaker secondary response that nonetheless peaked faster, day 5 versus 15.

The CDR3 spans 14 residues. Trimming left V 4 bases short and J 7 bases short, with 16 bases between. CDR1 and CDR2 (germline): MNHEY, SMNVEV (reference sequence). This clonotype was counted ten times or more. Its target is not known. The chain recombines TRBV27 with TRBJ1-2, with a possible D match to TRBD1 (6 bases). Sample: PBMCs, taken 15 days after the yellow fever booster vaccination. The clonotype comes from a young man who received the YFV17D yellow fever vaccine. The CDR3 loop is CASSSFGGGGGYTF. The CDR3 DNA follows: TGTGCCAGCAGTTCATTTGGGGGCGGCGGTGGCTACACCTTC.